The present entry profiles one TCR beta chain with its context. The target antigen is unknown. This record belongs to a study of read filtering for tumor transcriptome and immune sequencing. At the level of the study: Transcriptome libraries were built from DNase-treated RNA. RNA-seq yielded only about 75 to 1,400 TCR reads, IR-seq about 3.5 to 10.27 million. Overall study results and limits: RNA-seq captured clonotypes less deeply and reliably than IR-seq. The CD138-negative fraction was mixed bone marrow immune cells, not pure T cells.

Molecular barcoded adaptors covering alpha/delta and beta/gamma chains were used on roughly 400 ng RNA. TCRdb processed the reads anew with MiXCR; each CDR3 protein has one entry. The data show approximately 140,000 distinct CDR3 sequences, with roughly 13% seen just once and roughly 7.6% held by the top ten. V was pared by 1 base and J by 1 base, with 7 bases between. The V gene's germline CDR1 is MGHRA and CDR2 YSYEKL. The CDR3 is 14 amino acids. The sample was a population of CD138-negative cells sorted from bone marrow. This receptor was identified in a donor at least 40 years old with multiple myeloma. V is TRBV4-1 and J is TRBJ2-5; D is ambiguous. This CDR3 is CASSQGLFQETQYF. CDR3 nucleotides: TGCGCCAGCAGCCAAGGCCTCTTCCAAGAGACCCAGTACTTC.